This passage covers 6 T cell receptor beta chains from one sample sequenced in a study of early T cells in non-severe SARS-CoV-2 infection. TCRdb reanalysed the 5' RACE reads using MiXCR and keeps one entry per CDR3 protein. The sample has over 35,000 distinct CDR3 sequences; about 5.9% are singletons. Sequenced here: whole blood, sampled at baseline. These receptors all come from an adult who was a healthcare worker with PCR-confirmed SARS-CoV-2 infection or an uninfected control (not recorded which).

This clonotype was recorded many times. The V call is TRBV27, the J call TRBJ1-1; D remains unclear. Germline V gene data show CDR1 as MNHEY and CDR2 as SMNVEV (reference sequence). The CDR3 consists of 15 residues. The V and J ends lost 3 bases and 0 bases respectively, with 11 bases between them. In DNA form, the CDR3 reads TGTGCCAGCAGTTTTGGTCCGGAGATGAACACTGAAGCTTTCTTT. Protein product: CASSFGPEMNTEAFF.

This clonotype occurred a few times. The V call is TRBV7-6, the J call TRBJ2-7, with D tentatively TRBD1 (6 bases). The V gene's germline CDR1 is SGHVS and CDR2 FNYEAQ. This CDR3 comprises 13 residues. V shed 0 bases and J shed 3 bases, with 6 bases lying between them. In DNA, the CDR3 is TGTGCCAGCAGCTTAGCGGACAGCTACGAGCAGTACTTC. The encoded protein is CASSLADSYEQYF.

CDR3 bases: TGTGCCAGCACCACCGGGACAAACACCTACGAGCAGTACTTC. Translated, it gives CASTTGTNTYEQYF. The rearrangement links TRBV6-2 or TRBV6-3 to TRBJ2-7; D is perhaps TRBD1 (6 bases). Per the germline V gene, CDR1 is MNHEY and CDR2 is SVGEGT. V was cut by 7 bases and J by 2 bases, with 15 bases left in between. The CDR3 extends over 14 amino acids.

V and J are TRBV12-3 or TRBV12-4 and TRBJ2-4; 7 bases are a match to TRBD2. V shed 7 bases, J shed 7 bases, and the junction held 10 bases outside the gene matches. The CDR3 is 14 amino acids. Here the CDR3 DNA reads TGTGCCAGCACTCCCGGGGGGAAAAGGAACATTCAGTACTTC. Protein product: CASTPGGKRNIQYF.

The chain is built from TRBV24-1 and TRBJ2-1; TRBD2 might be the D (7 bases). Trimming pared 2 bases from V and 4 bases from J, leaving 17 bases between. This CDR3 spans 17 amino acids. CDR1 KGHDR and CDR2 SFDVKD come from the germline V gene. DNA for the CDR3: TGTGCCACCAGTGATTCCGTGGGGGGGCTTGGGTACAATGAGCAGTTCTTC. This codes for CATSDSVGGLGYNEQFF.

This clonotype has ten or more counts. The chain has TRBV5-6 and TRBJ1-3, with TRBD1 matching over 8 bases. The V and J ends lost 5 bases and 7 bases, in that order; junction bases with no gene match: 14. There are 16 residues in the CDR3. The germline gives CDR1 SGHDT, CDR2 YYEEEE. The chain's CDR3 is CASSGSTGNRGNTIYF. The DNA of the CDR3 is TGTGCCAGCAGTGGGAGCACCGGGAACAGGGGGAACACCATATATTTT.